Given below is one TCR beta chain in context. Its specificity is not known. Germline V gives CDR1 SNHLY, CDR2 FYNNEI. V dropped 7 bases and J dropped 4; count of bases not matched to a gene: 11. The CDR3 consists of 17 residues. Individual cDNA molecules each received unique molecular identifiers attached to them. From the 5' RACE reads, TCRdb called clonotypes with MiXCR, one entry per CDR3 protein. The table has about 84,000 distinct CDR3 sequences, 12% seen once. The entry originates in a study of early T cells in non-severe SARS-CoV-2 infection. Study-wide results and limits: There was a bias toward anti-spike CD8 responses in VDJdb matching, which missed private and CD4 specificities.

Material: whole blood. The clonotype comes from an adult who was a healthcare worker with PCR-confirmed SARS-CoV-2 infection or an uninfected control (not recorded which). This rearrangement joins TRBV2 to TRBJ2-2, with 11 bases fitting TRBD2. CDR3 nucleotide sequence: TGTGCCAGCAAGCCGGGACTAGCGGCAGCCGGCACCGGGGAGCTGTTTTTT. It codes for CASKPGLAAAGTGELFF.